One and the same sample provided the 18 T cell receptor beta chains below, sequenced in a study of T cell repertoires in ileal Crohn's disease. Some clones are missing from TCRdb's copy, which holds only in-frame ones; the method was immunoSEQ multiplex PCR. This table holds around 3,100 clones, less than 90% found once. Time point indicated: neoterminal ileum biopsy at postoperative endoscopy, about 6 months after surgery. Sequences were obtained from ileal tissue. The receptors stem from an adult with Crohn's disease.

The V call is TRBV7-8, the J call TRBJ1-2, with 8 nucleotides matching TRBD1. Germline values: CDR1 SGHVS, CDR2 FQNEAQ. CDR3 length equals 14 residues. The junction had 4 bases not matched to a gene; V was cut back by 0 bases and J by 7 bases. The CDR3: CASSLAGQGGGYTF. The CDR3 DNA follows: TGTGCCAGCAGCTTAGCCGGACAGGGAGGTGGCTACACCTTC.

This clone appeared a few times. This rearrangement joins TRBV2 to TRBJ1-5; 10 bases map to TRBD1. CDR3 length: 14 amino acids. The junction had 3 bases not matched to a gene; V was cut back by 4 bases and J by 6 bases. Germline lookup yields CDR1 SNHLY and CDR2 FYNNEI. CDR3 loop: CASSGQGASQPQHF. The DNA for the CDR3 is TGTGCCAGCAGTGGACAGGGGGCAAGTCAGCCCCAGCATTTT.

This clone appeared a single time. The chain combines TRBV30 with TRBJ2-5, with TRBD2 matching 9 bases. The V segment lost 4 bases and the J segment 5 bases; nucleotides outside the gene matches: 5. CDR3 length: 13 residues. Germline values: CDR1 GTSNPN, CDR2 SVGIG (reference sequence). The CDR3, as DNA: TGTGCCTGGACTGATACTAGCGGGGAGACCCAGTACTTC. It codes for CAWTDTSGETQYF.

V usage is TRBV5-5 and J usage is TRBJ1-1; D gene unclear. The CDR3 totals 14 residues. Germline assignment: CDR1 SGHKS and CDR2 YYEKEE (reference sequence). V was clipped by 0 bases and J by 1 base, with 7 bases between them. Here the CDR3 reads CASSLAVGNTEAFF. In nucleotides, the CDR3 is TGTGCCAGCAGCTTGGCCGTAGGGAACACTGAAGCTTTCTTT.

This clone has more than one count but fewer than ten. This chain connects TRBV29-1 to TRBJ2-3; perhaps TRBD1 as D (5 bases). V lost 4 bases, J lost 1 base, and 12 bases lay in between. The germline CDR1 and CDR2 sequences are SQVTM and ANQGSEA. The CDR3 loop spans 14 amino acids. CDR3 DNA sequence: TGCAGCGTTGTAGGGGAATTGGGCACAGATACGCAGTATTTT. Translated, it gives CSVVGELGTDTQYF.

This clone was detected a few times. The rearrangement joins TRBV7-9 to TRBJ2-7; 10 bases are a match to TRBD2. Trimming cost V 3 bases and J 4 bases; bases outside gene matches: 6. The CDR3 loop spans 15 amino acids. Germline CDR1 and CDR2: SEHNR and FQNEAQ (reference sequence). CDR3 bases: TGTGCCAGCAGCTTTTCCGGGACTAGCGCATACGAGCAGTACTTC. Translation gives CASSFSGTSAYEQYF.

The chain employs TRBV6-5 and TRBJ2-3, with TRBD2 matching 10 bases. Germline lookup yields CDR1 MNHEY and CDR2 SVGAGI. Trimming cost V 6 bases and J 1 base; bases outside gene matches: 4. This CDR3 is 15 amino acids long. The CDR3 loop is CASRTGLAGTDTQYF. The CDR3 nucleotides are TGTGCCAGCAGGACCGGACTAGCGGGCACAGATACGCAGTATTTT.

A remark on this clone: In the same sample, other DNA sequences code for this CDR3. The J gene is TRBJ1-1, the V gene TRBV2; D is unclear. V lost 4 bases and J lost 0, with 6 bases in between. CDR3 length equals 13 residues. Germline V lookup: CDR1 SNHLY, CDR2 FYNNEI. In DNA, the CDR3 is TGTGCCAGCAGTGTAGGGTTGAACACTGAAGCTTTCTTT. It codes for CASSVGLNTEAFF. Full variable domain (rest looked up from reference TRBV2 and TRBJ1-1): EPEVTQTPSHQVTQMGQEVILRCVPISNHLYFYWYRQILGQKVEFLVSFYNNEISEKSEIFDDQFSVERPDGSNFTLKIRSTKLEDSAMYFCASSVGLNTEAFFGQGTRLTVV.

The J gene is TRBJ2-3, the V gene TRBV4-1; tentative D call: TRBD1 (7 bases). V was shortened by 0 bases and J by 0 bases, with 16 bases between the two germline ends. CDR1 MGHRA and CDR2 YSYEKL come from the germline V gene. The CDR3 covers 18 residues. CDR3 sequence (DNA): TGCGCCAGCAGCCAAGATGGGCCGGGGGACAGAAGCACAGATACGCAGTATTTT. Translated, it gives CASSQDGPGDRSTDTQYF.

Only a few counts were recorded for this clone. V gene TRBV9 combines with J gene TRBJ1-4; 8 bases agree with TRBD1. CDR1 is SGDLS, CDR2 YYNGEE, per germline. V gave up 10 bases and J gave up 5 bases; unmatched junction bases: 22. The CDR3 totals 18 residues. The CDR3 DNA sequence: TGTGCCTCCAGCCCACAAACCGGGGCAGGGGGCCTGAATGAAAAACTGTTTTTT. It specifies CASSPQTGAGGLNEKLFF.

The rearrangement links TRBV7-9 to TRBJ1-2; D is ambiguous. Trimming removed 5 bases from V and 0 bases from J, with 10 bases in between. The CDR3 runs 14 residues. The germline V gene has CDR1 SEHNR and CDR2 FQNEAQ (reference sequence). The chain's CDR3 is CASSPSGANYGYTF. CDR3 coding DNA: TGTGCCAGCAGCCCAAGTGGGGCTAACTATGGCTACACCTTC.

This chain links TRBV7-9 with TRBJ1-2, with 12 bases matching TRBD1. V lost 5 bases to trimming and J lost 4 bases; unmatched junction nucleotides: 8. The CDR3 is made up of 16 amino acids. Germline-derived CDR1 and CDR2 are SEHNR and FQNEAQ (reference sequence). CDR3 nucleotides: TGTGCCAGCAGCGACCGGGACAGGGGGCCTGGCTATGGCTACACCTTC. It encodes CASSDRDRGPGYGYTF.

This chain connects TRBV19 to TRBJ2-2; D tentatively reads TRBD1 or TRBD2 (5 bases each). V was clipped by 4 bases and J by 2 bases, with 11 bases between them. Per the germline V gene, CDR1 is LNHDA and CDR2 is SQIVND (reference sequence). The CDR3 has 15 amino acids. The CDR3 sequence: CASSTSGTNTGELFF. The DNA of the CDR3 is TGTGCCAGTAGTACATCAGGGACCAACACCGGGGAGCTGTTTTTT.

The rearrangement links TRBV4-1 to TRBJ2-7; the D gene is possibly TRBD1 (5 bases). V dropped 1 base and J dropped 3 bases, with 13 bases sitting between them. CDR3 size: 15 residues. The germline CDR1 and CDR2 sequences are MGHRA and YSYEKL. The CDR3 DNA sequence: TGCGCCAGCAGCCAAGGGGCAGGGTCGGGCTACGAGCAGTACTTC. This sequence encodes CASSQGAGSGYEQYF.

V and J are TRBV13 and TRBJ2-3; D is unclear. Trimming left V 3 bases short and J 6 bases short, with 7 bases between. The CDR3 covers 12 residues. Germline lookup yields CDR1 PRHDT and CDR2 FYEKMQ (reference sequence). The DNA for the CDR3 is TGTGCCAGCAGCTTTGACGAGGATACGCAGTATTTT. It translates to CASSFDEDTQYF.

The rearrangement uses TRBV5-1 and TRBJ1-1, with D possibly matching TRBD1 (5 bases). The V gene lost 0 bases and the J gene lost 0 bases, with 21 bases spanning the gap. This CDR3 region has 19 residues. Germline CDR1 is SGHRS and CDR2 is YFSETQ. The CDR3: CASSLVFWGGAQMNTEAFF. Here the CDR3 DNA reads TGCGCCAGCAGCTTGGTCTTCTGGGGCGGAGCCCAAATGAACACTGAAGCTTTCTTT.

The chain uses TRBV7-9 and TRBJ1-1; TRBD1 might be the D (5 bases). Per the germline V gene, CDR1 is SEHNR and CDR2 is FQNEAQ (reference sequence). V lost 5 bases and J lost 5, with 18 bases in between. This CDR3 is built from 15 residues. The CDR3 DNA reads as TGTGCCAGCAGCACCTCGGGGACGTCCGGGACTGAAGCTTTCTTT. Protein sequence: CASSTSGTSGTEAFF. Drawing the rest from reference TRBV7-9 and TRBJ1-1, the complete variable domain is DTGVSQNPRHKITKRGQNVTFRCDPISEHNRLYWYRQTLGQGPEFLTYFQNEAQLEKSRLLSDRFSAERPKGSFSTLEIQRTEQGDSAMYLCASSTSGTSGTEAFFGQGTRLTVV.

This chain uses TRBV7-3 with TRBJ2-1; possibly TRBD2 for D (6 bases). This CDR3 has 14 amino acids. Germline assignment: CDR1 SGHTA and CDR2 FQGTGA. V was shortened by 0 bases and J by 7 bases, with 10 bases between the two germline ends. The CDR3 coding sequence is TGTGCCAGCAGCTTAACTAGCGGAGGGAATGAGCAGTTCTTC. Protein sequence: CASSLTSGGNEQFF.